A single sample gave rise to the 5 T cell receptor beta chains below, sequenced in a study of CD8+ T cells in alopecia areata. The sequencing template was cDNA reverse transcribed from extracted RNA. Clones were sequenced by immunoSEQ multiplex PCR, and TCRdb holds only the in-frame ones, with some missing. The data show fewer than 250,000 clones, less than 45% seen once. Noted treatment: oral pan-JAK inhibitor, 5-10 mg twice daily. The material was CD4+ T cells sorted from blood, obtained at approximately week 39, from a patient treated with tofacitinib. These receptors were obtained from a human donor with alopecia areata.

This clone was seen a handful of times. The V gene is TRBV29-1, the J gene TRBJ2-1; D uncertain. Trimming removed 4 bases from V and 8 bases from J, with 9 bases in between. This CDR3 has 11 residues. Germline CDR1 reads SQVTM; CDR2 reads ANQGSEA. The CDR3 DNA is TGCAGCGTTGCCCGAATAGATGAGCAGTTCTTC. This encodes CSVARIDEQFF.

This clone was counted once. The chain is built from TRBV5-1 and TRBJ2-7, with D maybe TRBD2 (6 bases). The germline V and J ends were trimmed by 3 bases and 1 base, with 14 bases remaining between them. CDR1 is SGHRS and CDR2 is YFSETQ in the germline V gene. CDR3 length: 15 amino acids. The CDR3 loop reads CASSSTGTQSYEQYF. In DNA form, the CDR3 reads TGCGCCAGCAGCTCCACCGGGACTCAGTCCTACGAGCAGTACTTC.

The V and J genes are TRBV29-1 and TRBJ2-5; 8 bases map to TRBD1. This CDR3 is 15 amino acids long. Per the germline V gene, CDR1 is SQVTM and CDR2 is ANQGSEA. Unmatched junction bases numbered 9, after V lost 0 bases and J lost 6 bases. The CDR3: CSVEDPAQGVKTQYF. The CDR3 DNA reads as TGCAGCGTTGAAGATCCGGCACAGGGGGTGAAGACCCAGTACTTC. The entire variable domain, with the rest obtained from reference TRBV29-1 and TRBJ2-5, is as follows: SAVISQKPSRDICQRGTSLTIQCQVDSQVTMMFWYRQQPGQSLTLIATANQGSEATYESGFVIDKFPISRPNLTFSTLTVSNMSPEDSSIYLCSVEDPAQGVKTQYFGPGTRLLVL.

The chain has TRBV7-2 and TRBJ2-5, with 15 positions matching TRBD2. CDR3 length: 15 amino acids. J gave up 5 bases and V 11 bases, and 9 bases lay outside the gene matches. Germline lookup yields CDR1 SGHTA and CDR2 FQGNSA. The CDR3 nucleotides are TGTGCCTGCGGACTAGCGGGAGGGCCGCGGGAGACCCAGTACTTC. Protein: CACGLAGGPRETQYF.

The chain couples TRBV29-1 to TRBJ2-1, with D tentatively TRBD2 (6 bases). The V gene's germline CDR1 is SQVTM and CDR2 ANQGSEA. This CDR3 is built from 14 residues. Trimming removed 7 bases at V and 5 bases at J, with 18 bases between. DNA of the CDR3: TGCAGCGCCCCGAGGAGGGCGTTCCACAATGAGCAGTTCTTC. It is translated as CSAPRRAFHNEQFF.